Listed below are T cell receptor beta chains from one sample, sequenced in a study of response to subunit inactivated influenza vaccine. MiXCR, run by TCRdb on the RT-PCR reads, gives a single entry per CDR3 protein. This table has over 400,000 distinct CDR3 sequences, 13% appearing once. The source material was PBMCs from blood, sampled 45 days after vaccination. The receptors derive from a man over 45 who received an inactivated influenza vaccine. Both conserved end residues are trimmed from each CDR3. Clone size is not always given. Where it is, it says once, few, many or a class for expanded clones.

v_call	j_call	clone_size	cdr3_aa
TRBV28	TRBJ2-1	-	ASSPRLGRAPYNEQF
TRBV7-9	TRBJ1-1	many	ASSPYGGTEAF
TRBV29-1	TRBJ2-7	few	SVRGGSLYEQY
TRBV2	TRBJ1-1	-	ASSKGPSRVMEAF
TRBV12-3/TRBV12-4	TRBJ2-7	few	ASSLSGTLGYEQY
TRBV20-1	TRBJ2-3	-	SAINFGTGSPDTQY
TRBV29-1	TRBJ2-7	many	SVEGMAGGSYEQY
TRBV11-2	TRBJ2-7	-	ASSVGFDYEQY
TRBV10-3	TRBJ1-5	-	AISELDRSSNQPQH
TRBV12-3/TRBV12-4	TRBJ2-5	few	ASSSVGAGGVWTQY
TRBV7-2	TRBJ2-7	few	ASSSPPGGYEQY
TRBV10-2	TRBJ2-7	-	ASRAGTGGSEQY
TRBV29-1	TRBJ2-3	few	SFDRVQDTQY
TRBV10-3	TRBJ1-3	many	AIRTRENTIY
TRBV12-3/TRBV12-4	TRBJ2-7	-	ASSRPTFSEFYYEQY
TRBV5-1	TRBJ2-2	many	ASSLGSTGELF
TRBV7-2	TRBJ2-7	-	ASSFPASYEQY
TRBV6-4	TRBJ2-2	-	ASSQPQGGATGELF
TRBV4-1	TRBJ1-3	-	ASSQVDRGLGNTIY
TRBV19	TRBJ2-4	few	ASSPRTSGRGKNIQY
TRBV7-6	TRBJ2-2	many	ASSLWENTGELF
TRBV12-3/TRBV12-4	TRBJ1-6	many	ASTDDPASPLH
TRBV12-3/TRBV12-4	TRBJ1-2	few	ASRLGQEASPYT
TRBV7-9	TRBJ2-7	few	ASSVGGAEQY
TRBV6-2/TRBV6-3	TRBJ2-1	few	ASDASGYNEQF
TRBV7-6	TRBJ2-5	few	ASSLAVGTGPYLTQY
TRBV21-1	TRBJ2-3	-	ASSLPMRPKGDTQY
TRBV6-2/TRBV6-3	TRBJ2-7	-	ASNTRARAGYEQY
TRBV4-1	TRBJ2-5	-	ASSQDFVQGLGETQY
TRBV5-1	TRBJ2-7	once	ASSLEANPSYEQY
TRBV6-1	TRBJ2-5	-	ASSESAGQETQY
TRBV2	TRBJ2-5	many	ASKGLSEGETQY
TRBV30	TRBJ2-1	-	AWSVRASGLLWQF
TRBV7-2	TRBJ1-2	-	ASSPRTGPPYYGYT
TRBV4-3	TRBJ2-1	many	ASSQDPYNEQF
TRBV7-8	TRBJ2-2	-	ASSLAFSSGTGELF
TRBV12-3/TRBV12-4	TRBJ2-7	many	ASSPQQGESYEQY
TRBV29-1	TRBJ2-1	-	SVWRLHRYNEQF
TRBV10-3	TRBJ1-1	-	AISDRQASGPTEAF
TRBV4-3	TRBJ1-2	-	ASRGFYGYT
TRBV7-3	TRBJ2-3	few	ASSFSGTSVSTDTQY
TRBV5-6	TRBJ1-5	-	GSSSDNQGGAQH
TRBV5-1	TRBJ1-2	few	ASSTTGGSMDGYT
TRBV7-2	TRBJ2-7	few	ASSASSYEQY
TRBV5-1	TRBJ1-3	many	ASSLGGGDGNTIY
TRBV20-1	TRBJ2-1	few	SAPRSPRGFSNEQF
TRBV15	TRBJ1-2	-	ATSRDRAEYGYT
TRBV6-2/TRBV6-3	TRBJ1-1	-	ASSYRGQGLEAF
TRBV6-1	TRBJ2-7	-	ASSKTRTGAYEQY
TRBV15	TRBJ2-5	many	ATSGLTTSGETQY
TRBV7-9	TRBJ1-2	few	ASSWPGHPDYGYT
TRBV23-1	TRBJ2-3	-	ASSPPLMALAGLSTDTQY
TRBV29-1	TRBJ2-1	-	SVVLGDQF
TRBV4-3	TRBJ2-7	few	ASSQDIYRDGIYEQY
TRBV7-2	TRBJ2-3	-	ASSLGLAGGGTDTQY
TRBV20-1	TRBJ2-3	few	SAKDRGPEGADTQY
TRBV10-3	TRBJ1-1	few	AISDALMNTEAF